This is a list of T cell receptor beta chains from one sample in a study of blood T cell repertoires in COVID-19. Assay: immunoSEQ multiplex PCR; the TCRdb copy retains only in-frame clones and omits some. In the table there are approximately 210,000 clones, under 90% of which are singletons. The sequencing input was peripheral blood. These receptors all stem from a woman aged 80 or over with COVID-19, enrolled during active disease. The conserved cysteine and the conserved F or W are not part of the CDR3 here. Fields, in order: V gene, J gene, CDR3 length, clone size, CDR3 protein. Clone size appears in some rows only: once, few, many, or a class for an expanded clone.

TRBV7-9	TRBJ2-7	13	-	ASSAPGQGLIEQY
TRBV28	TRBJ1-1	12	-	ASPASGSSTEAF
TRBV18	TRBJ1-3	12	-	ASSRQGASDTIY
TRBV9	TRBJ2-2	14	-	ASSVSGGADTGELF
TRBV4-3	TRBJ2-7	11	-	ASSQERGYEQY
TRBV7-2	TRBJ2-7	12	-	ASSRDTVSYEQY
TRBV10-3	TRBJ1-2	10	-	AMSETGYGYT
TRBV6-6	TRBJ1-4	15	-	ASSLTLEGTMGEKLF
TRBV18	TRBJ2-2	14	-	ASSPPTGGNTGELF
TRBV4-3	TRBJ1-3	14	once	ASSQDGTVSGNTIY
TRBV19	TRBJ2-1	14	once	ASSSYSGGAYNEQF
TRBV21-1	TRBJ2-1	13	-	ASSKAESSYNEQF
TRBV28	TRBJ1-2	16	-	ASSFLGTGGLGLYGYT
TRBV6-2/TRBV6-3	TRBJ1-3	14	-	ASSTGTGNSGNTIY
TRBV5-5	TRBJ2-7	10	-	ASSSTFYEQY
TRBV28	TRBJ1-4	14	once	ASSLSSGATNEKLF
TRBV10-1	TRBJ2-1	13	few	ASSEGGGLYNEQF
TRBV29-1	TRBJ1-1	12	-	SVGWSAGNTEAF
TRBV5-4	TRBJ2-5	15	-	ASSLAEGAGGQETQY
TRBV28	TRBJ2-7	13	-	ASPPRTGVPYEQY
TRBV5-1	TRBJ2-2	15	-	ASSLRTLPTNTGELF
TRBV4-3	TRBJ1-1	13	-	ASSQDFGLNTEAF
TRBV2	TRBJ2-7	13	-	ASSGLGGSPREQY
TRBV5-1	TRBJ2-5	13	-	ASSFVDRGRETQY
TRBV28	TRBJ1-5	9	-	ASSRNQPQH
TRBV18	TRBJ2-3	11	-	ASSGQGTDTQY
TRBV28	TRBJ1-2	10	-	ASSLRDYGYT
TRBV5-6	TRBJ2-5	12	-	ASSSRHRGETQY
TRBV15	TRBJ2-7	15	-	ATSRDRVSGGSYEQY
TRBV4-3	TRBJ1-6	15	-	ASSQRTGVTYNSPLH
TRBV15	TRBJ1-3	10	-	ATSSPGNTIY
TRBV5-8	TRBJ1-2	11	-	ASSTQGGYGYT
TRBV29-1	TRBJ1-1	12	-	SVGSVLLNTEAF
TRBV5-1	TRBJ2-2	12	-	ASSSQGRTGELF
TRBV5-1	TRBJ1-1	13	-	ASSLEGVMNTEAF
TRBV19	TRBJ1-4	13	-	ASRTGIITNEKLF
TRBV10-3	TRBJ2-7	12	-	AISERDGGYEQY
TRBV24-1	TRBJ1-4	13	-	ATSDGAGKTEKLF
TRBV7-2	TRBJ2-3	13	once	ASSLRLAGGDTQY
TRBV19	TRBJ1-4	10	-	ASSISDEKLF
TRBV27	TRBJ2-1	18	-	ASSPARDRVTSVSYNEQF
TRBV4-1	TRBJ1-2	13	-	ASSQGGQGAGGYT
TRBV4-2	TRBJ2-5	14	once	ASSQGYRGAQETQY
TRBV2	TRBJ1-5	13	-	ASSDSGYSNQPQH
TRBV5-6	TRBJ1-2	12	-	ASSLGQGNYGYT
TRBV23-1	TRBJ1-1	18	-	ASSSGPGTGLAPMNTEAF
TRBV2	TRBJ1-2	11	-	ASSLQGIGGYT
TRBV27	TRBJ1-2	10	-	ASSQTGFGYT
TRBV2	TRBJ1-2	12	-	ASSLRDREHGYT
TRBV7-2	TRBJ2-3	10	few	ASSPAVDTQY
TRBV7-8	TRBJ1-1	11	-	ASSPTGSQRAF
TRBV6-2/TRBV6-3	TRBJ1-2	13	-	ASSGRDRGSGGYT
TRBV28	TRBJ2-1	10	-	ASSLDRLKQF
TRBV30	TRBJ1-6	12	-	AWSGTGGTSPLH
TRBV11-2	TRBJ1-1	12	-	ASSPGFGSTEAF
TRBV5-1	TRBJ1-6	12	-	ASSLGTGNSPLH
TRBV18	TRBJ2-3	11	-	ASSPNREDTQY
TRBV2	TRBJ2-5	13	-	ASGKEGLRGETQY
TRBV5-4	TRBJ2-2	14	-	ASSSGQGRNTGELF
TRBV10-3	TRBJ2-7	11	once	AIMASPVYEQY